Presented here are 22 T cell receptor beta chains from one specimen sequenced in a study of cytotoxic CD8 clonotypes in ibrutinib-treated CLL. Clones were sequenced by immunoSEQ multiplex PCR, and TCRdb holds only the in-frame ones, with some missing. The table has roughly 170,000 clones, less than 85% seen once. The sample consisted of PBMCs, taken after 24 months of ibrutinib treatment. All receptors come from a human donor with chronic lymphocytic leukemia.

In its sample, this clone was seen a few times. V usage is TRBV5-1 and J usage is TRBJ2-5; 7 nucleotides align to TRBD1. The germline gives CDR1 SGHRS, CDR2 YFSETQ. Germline trimming cut 4 bases from V and 0 bases from J; bases unmatched to any gene: 9. The CDR3 spans 16 residues. The CDR3 region is CASSPLGTEYQETQYF. For the CDR3, the DNA is TGCGCCAGCAGCCCTCTCGGGACAGAGTACCAAGAGACCCAGTACTTC.

The gene calls are TRBV6-5 and TRBJ1-2, with D unresolved. From germline, CDR1 is MNHEY and CDR2 SVGAGI. Trimming left V 2 bases short and J 4 bases short, with 11 bases between. The CDR3 is 14 residues long. CDR3 sequence: CASSYDRYSYGYTF. CDR3 bases: TGTGCCAGCAGTTACGACCGATACTCCTATGGCTACACCTTC.

The V call is TRBV18, the J call TRBJ1-5; no definite D call. Germline values: CDR1 KGHSH, CDR2 LQKENI. The CDR3 is made up of 16 amino acids. Trimming shortened V by 4 bases and J by 2 bases, and 15 bases separated the two germline ends. The CDR3 here is CASSLRRDLGNQPQHF. The CDR3 DNA sequence: TGTGCCAGCTCACTTAGAAGGGATTTGGGCAATCAGCCCCAGCATTTT.

The chain joins TRBV6-4 to TRBJ1-2; D is possibly TRBD1 (5 bases). Germline V gives CDR1 MRHNA, CDR2 SNTAGT. The CDR3 spans 15 residues. V gave up 7 bases and J gave up 4 bases, with 19 bases separating them. This CDR3 reads CASTPLPGGSYGYTF. The DNA of the CDR3 is TGTGCCAGCACCCCGTTACCCGGGGGGAGCTATGGCTACACCTTC.

V and J are TRBV6-6 and TRBJ2-1; no clear D. CDR3 length equals 15 residues. V lost 6 bases to trimming and J lost 0 bases, with 12 bases between them. The germline CDR1 and CDR2 sequences are MNHNY and SVGAGI (reference sequence). CDR3 region: CASRYRDTSYNEQFF. The DNA for the CDR3 is TGTGCCAGCAGATACCGTGACACCTCCTACAATGAGCAGTTCTTC.

This chain joins TRBV11-2 and TRBJ1-6, with 11 bases that match TRBD1. Germline CDR1 and CDR2: SGHAT and FQNNGV. V lost 5 bases to trimming and J lost 5 bases; unmatched junction nucleotides: 5. This CDR3 has 16 amino acids. As DNA, the CDR3 is TGTGCCAGCAGCCCGGGACAGGGGGTCCATAATTCACCCCTCCACTTT. Its protein product is CASSPGQGVHNSPLHF.

In its sample, this clone was seen a few times. The chain combines TRBV19 with TRBJ1-5; 12 bases match TRBD1. The J segment lost 5 bases and the V segment lost 3 bases, leaving 8 bases of the junction unmatched. CDR1 is LNHDA, CDR2 SQIVND, per germline (reference sequence). The CDR3 spans 17 residues. The chain's CDR3 is CASSIWGGTGGDQPQHF. CDR3 sequence (DNA): TGTGCCAGTAGTATTTGGGGAGGGACAGGGGGCGATCAGCCCCAGCATTTT.

The rearrangement joins TRBV4-1 to TRBJ2-1; TRBD2 aligns across 10 bases. Per germline, CDR1 MGHRA and CDR2 YSYEKL. The length of the CDR3 is 15 residues. The V segment lost 0 bases and the J segment 9 bases; nucleotides outside the gene matches: 5. The CDR3 protein is CASSQDSGGALEQFF. The DNA of the CDR3 is TGCGCCAGCAGCCAAGACAGCGGGGGGGCGCTTGAGCAGTTCTTC.

The chain links TRBV5-1 to TRBJ2-7; no clear D. The CDR3 consists of 12 residues. Germline CDR1 SGHRS, CDR2 YFSETQ. Trimming removed 4 bases at V and 6 bases at J, with 11 bases between. CDR3 region: CASSGDTVEQYF. The CDR3 DNA follows: TGCGCCAGCAGCGGCGACACCGTCGAGCAGTACTTC.

The chain uses TRBV2 and TRBJ1-2, with D perhaps TRBD1 (5 bases). The CDR3 contains 12 residues. In germline, CDR1 is SNHLY, CDR2 FYNNEI. Deletions cut 6 bases from V and 6 bases from J, with 11 bases between. The CDR3 spells CASRRGADGYTF. The CDR3 nucleotides are TGTGCCAGCAGGAGAGGGGCGGATGGCTACACCTTC.

This chain connects TRBV30 to TRBJ2-7, with TRBD2 matching 9 bases. Trimming cost V 1 base and J 1 base; bases outside gene matches: 2. CDR3 length equals 14 residues. Per germline, CDR1 GTSNPN and CDR2 SVGIG (reference sequence). The CDR3 spells CAWSALAGSYEQYF. The CDR3 coding sequence is TGTGCCTGGAGTGCCCTAGCGGGATCCTACGAGCAGTACTTC.

The V call is TRBV7-9, the J call TRBJ1-1; a possible D gene is TRBD1 (6 bases). Trimming removed 2 bases from V and 1 base from J, with 17 bases in between. The germline CDR1 and CDR2 sequences are SEHNR and FQNEAQ (reference sequence). The CDR3 consists of 17 residues. The chain's CDR3 is CASSLRRGRVRNTEAFF. The CDR3 nucleotides read TGTGCCAGCAGCTTAAGGAGGGGGAGGGTAAGGAACACTGAAGCTTTCTTT.

This clone occurred many times. CDR3 sequence (DNA): TGTGCCAGTAGCAATCCGGCTAGCGGGAGGGCCGGAGATACGCAGTATTTT. Its protein product is CASSNPASGRAGDTQYF. The chain joins TRBV19 to TRBJ2-3; 12 bases are shared with TRBD2. Losses at the gene ends were 6 bases for V and 5 bases for J; bases not matched to a gene: 12. CDR3 length: 17 amino acids. Germline CDR1 is LNHDA and CDR2 is SQIVND (reference sequence).

The chain combines TRBV7-3 with TRBJ2-2; no reliable D call. This CDR3 has 13 residues. V lost 5 bases to trimming and J lost 4 bases, with 8 bases between them. CDR1 is SGHTA and CDR2 is FQGTGA in the germline V gene. CDR3: CASSTRGTGELFF. CDR3 in DNA: TGTGCCAGCAGCACTCGTGGCACCGGGGAGCTGTTTTTT.

V usage is TRBV7-9 and J usage is TRBJ2-3; D is ambiguous. V was clipped by 3 bases and J by 3 bases, with 13 bases between them. The CDR3 sequence is 15 residues long. The V gene's germline CDR1 is SEHNR and CDR2 FQNEAQ (reference sequence). CDR3 sequence (DNA): TGTGCCAGCAGCTTCGAGAACTCAAAGACAGATACGCAGTATTTT. Its protein product is CASSFENSKTDTQYF.

This rearrangement joins TRBV5-1 to TRBJ2-2, with D possibly TRBD1 on 5 matching bases. The V end lost 1 base, the J end lost 7 bases, and 11 bases lay between the germline ends. Germline CDR1 and CDR2: SGHRS and YFSETQ. The CDR3 contains 14 residues. This CDR3 is CASSLTGSGGELFF. The CDR3 DNA reads as TGCGCCAGCAGCTTGACAGGATCAGGCGGGGAGCTGTTTTTT.

This chain joins TRBV18 and TRBJ1-4; D unclear. V gave up 8 bases and J gave up 7 bases, with 17 bases separating them. Germline CDR1 is KGHSH and CDR2 is LQKENI. There are 14 residues in the CDR3. The CDR3 coding sequence is TGTGCCAGCACAACCGACACCGGGAGTGAAAAACTGTTTTTT. Amino acid sequence: CASTTDTGSEKLFF.

The gene calls are TRBV12-5 and TRBJ1-2, with D uncertain. CDR3 size: 14 residues. The V and J ends lost 5 bases and 3 bases respectively, with 13 bases between them. Per the germline V gene, CDR1 is LGHNT and CDR2 is FRNRAP. As DNA, the CDR3 is TGTGCTAGTGGTCCCCGGGCCGGGGACTATGGCTACACCTTC. It yields the protein CASGPRAGDYGYTF.

The V and J genes are TRBV4-2 and TRBJ1-4; D remains unclear. The CDR3 runs to 17 residues. The germline V and J ends were trimmed by 1 base and 6 bases, with 18 bases remaining between them. The V gene's germline CDR1 is LGHNA and CDR2 YNFKEQ. This CDR3 reads CASSQVVGILNYEKLFF. Written as DNA, the CDR3 is TGTGCCAGCAGCCAAGTCGTCGGGATACTCAATTATGAAAAACTGTTTTTT.

The chain employs TRBV5-1 and TRBJ2-5, with D unclear. V shed 5 bases and J shed 2 bases, with 7 bases lying between them. CDR3 length: 12 residues. From germline, CDR1 is SGHRS and CDR2 YFSETQ. CDR3 sequence: CASSRIQETQYF. The CDR3 DNA sequence: TGCGCCAGCAGTCGGATACAAGAGACCCAGTACTTC.

This chain uses TRBV2 with TRBJ1-1; 7 nucleotides align to TRBD1. Germline V lookup: CDR1 SNHLY, CDR2 FYNNEI. This CDR3 contains 13 residues. The junction had 3 bases not matched to a gene; V was cut back by 7 bases and J by 1 base. The CDR3 DNA is TGTGCCAGCAAGGGGACAGCGAACACTGAAGCTTTCTTT. Residues: CASKGTANTEAFF. Combining the CDR3 with reference TRBV2 and TRBJ1-1 gives the whole variable domain EPEVTQTPSHQVTQMGQEVILRCVPISNHLYFYWYRQILGQKVEFLVSFYNNEISEKSEIFDDQFSVERPDGSNFTLKIRSTKLEDSAMYFCASKGTANTEAFFGQGTRLTVV.

Comments on this clone: A junction end diverges from the germline sequence, so it may reflect a read error. The chain couples TRBV28 to TRBJ1-1; D not resolved. This CDR3 contains 14 residues. Germline CDR1 and CDR2: MDHEN and SYDVKM. The DNA for the CDR3 is TGTGCCAGCAGTTTATCTGGCGAGGGCAATGTTGGACGCTTT. Protein sequence: CASSLSGEGNVGRF.